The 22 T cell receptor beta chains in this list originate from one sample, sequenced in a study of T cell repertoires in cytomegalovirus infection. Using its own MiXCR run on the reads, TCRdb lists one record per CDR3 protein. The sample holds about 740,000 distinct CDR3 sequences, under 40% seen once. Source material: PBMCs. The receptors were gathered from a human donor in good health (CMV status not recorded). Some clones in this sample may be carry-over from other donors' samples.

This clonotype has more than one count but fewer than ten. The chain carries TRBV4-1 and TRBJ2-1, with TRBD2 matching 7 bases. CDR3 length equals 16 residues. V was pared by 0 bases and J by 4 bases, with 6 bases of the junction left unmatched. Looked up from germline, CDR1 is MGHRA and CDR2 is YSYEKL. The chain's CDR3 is CASSQDMAGVYNEQFF. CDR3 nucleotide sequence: TGCGCCAGCAGCCAAGATATGGCGGGGGTGTACAATGAGCAGTTCTTC.

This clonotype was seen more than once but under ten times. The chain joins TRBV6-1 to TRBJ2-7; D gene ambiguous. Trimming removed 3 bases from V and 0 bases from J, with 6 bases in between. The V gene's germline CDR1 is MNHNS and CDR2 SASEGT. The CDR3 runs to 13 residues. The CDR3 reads CASSDLPSYEQYF. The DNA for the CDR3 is TGTGCCAGCAGTGATCTCCCCTCCTACGAGCAGTACTTC.

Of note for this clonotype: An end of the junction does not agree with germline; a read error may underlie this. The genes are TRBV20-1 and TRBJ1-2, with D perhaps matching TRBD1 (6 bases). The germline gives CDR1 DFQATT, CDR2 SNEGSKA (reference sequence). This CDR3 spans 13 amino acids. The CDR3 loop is CSARDGQLYGYTF. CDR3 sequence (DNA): TGCAGTGCTAGAGATGGACAGTTATATGGCTACACATTC.

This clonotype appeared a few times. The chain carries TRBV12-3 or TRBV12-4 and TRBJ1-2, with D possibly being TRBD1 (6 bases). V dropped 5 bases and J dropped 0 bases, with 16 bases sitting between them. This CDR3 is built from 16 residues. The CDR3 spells CASSLGPYRANYGYTF. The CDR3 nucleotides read TGTGCCAGCAGTCTAGGGCCCTACAGGGCTAACTATGGCTACACCTTC.

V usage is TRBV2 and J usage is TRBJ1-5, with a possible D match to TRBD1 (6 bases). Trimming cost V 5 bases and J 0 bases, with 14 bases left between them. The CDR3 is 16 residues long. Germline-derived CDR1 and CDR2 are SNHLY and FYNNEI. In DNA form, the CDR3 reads TGTGCCAGCAGTCCTCCGGGACACTATAGCAATCAGCCCCAGCATTTT. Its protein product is CASSPPGHYSNQPQHF.

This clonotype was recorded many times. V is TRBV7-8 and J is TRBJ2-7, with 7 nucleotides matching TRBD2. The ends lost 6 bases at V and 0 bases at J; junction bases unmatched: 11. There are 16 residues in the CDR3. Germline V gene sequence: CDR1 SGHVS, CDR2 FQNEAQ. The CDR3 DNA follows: TGTGCCAGCAGTACCGCTACTAGCGCAGACTCCTACGAGCAGTACTTC. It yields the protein CASSTATSADSYEQYF.

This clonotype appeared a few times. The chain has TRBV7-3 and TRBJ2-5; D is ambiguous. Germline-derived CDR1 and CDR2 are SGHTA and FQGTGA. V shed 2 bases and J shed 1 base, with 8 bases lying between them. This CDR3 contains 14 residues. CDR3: CASSLHGFQETQYF. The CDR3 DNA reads TGTGCCAGCAGCTTACATGGGTTCCAAGAGACCCAGTACTTC.

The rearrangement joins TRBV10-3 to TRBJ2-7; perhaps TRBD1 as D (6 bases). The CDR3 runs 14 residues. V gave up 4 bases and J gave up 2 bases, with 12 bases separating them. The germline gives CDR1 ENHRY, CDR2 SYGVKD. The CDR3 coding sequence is TGTGCCATCAGTGCCCAACAGGGTCCCTACGAGCAGTACTTC. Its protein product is CAISAQQGPYEQYF.

The CDR3 nucleotides read TGTGCCAGTAGTCCAGGGTGGGCCGGGGCCAACGTCCTGACTTTC. Amino acids: CASSPGWAGANVLTF. V is TRBV19 and J is TRBJ2-6, with a weak D call TRBD1 (5 bases). The CDR3 length is 15 residues. V dropped 5 bases and J dropped 4 bases, with 12 bases sitting between them. Germline CDR1 reads LNHDA; CDR2 reads SQIVND (reference sequence).

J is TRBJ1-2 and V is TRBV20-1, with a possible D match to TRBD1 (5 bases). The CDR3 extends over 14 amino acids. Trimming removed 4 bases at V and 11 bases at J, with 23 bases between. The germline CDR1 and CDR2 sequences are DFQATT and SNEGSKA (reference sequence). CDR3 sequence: CSATDVTDLWGYTF. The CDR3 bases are TGCAGTGCTACGGACGTGACAGATCTATGGGGGTACACCTTC.

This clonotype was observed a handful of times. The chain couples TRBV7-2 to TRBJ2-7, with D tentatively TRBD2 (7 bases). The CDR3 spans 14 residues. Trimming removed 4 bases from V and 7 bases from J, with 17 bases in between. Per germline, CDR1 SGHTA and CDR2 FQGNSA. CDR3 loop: CASSWIGGAQEQYF. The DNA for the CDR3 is TGTGCCAGCAGCTGGATAGGGGGGGCGCAGGAGCAGTACTTC.

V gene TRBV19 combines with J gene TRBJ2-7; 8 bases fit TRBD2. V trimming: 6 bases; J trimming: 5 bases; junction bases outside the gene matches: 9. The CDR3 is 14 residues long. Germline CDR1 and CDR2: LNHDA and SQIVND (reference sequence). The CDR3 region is CASRKGLGSHEQYF. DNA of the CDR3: TGTGCCAGTAGGAAGGGACTAGGATCGCACGAGCAGTACTTC.

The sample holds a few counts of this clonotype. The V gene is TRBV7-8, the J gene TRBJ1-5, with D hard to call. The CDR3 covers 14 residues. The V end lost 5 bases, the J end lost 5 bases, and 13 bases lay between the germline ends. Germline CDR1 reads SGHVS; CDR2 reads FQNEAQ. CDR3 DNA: TGTGCCAGCAGCGGCCGAGGCTACTATCAGCCCCAGCATTTT. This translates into CASSGRGYYQPQHF.

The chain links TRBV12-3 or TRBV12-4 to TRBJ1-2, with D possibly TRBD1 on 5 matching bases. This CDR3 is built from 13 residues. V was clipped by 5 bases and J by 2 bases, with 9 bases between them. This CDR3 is CASSGDVNYGYTF. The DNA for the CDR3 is TGTGCCAGCAGTGGGGACGTAAACTATGGCTACACCTTC.

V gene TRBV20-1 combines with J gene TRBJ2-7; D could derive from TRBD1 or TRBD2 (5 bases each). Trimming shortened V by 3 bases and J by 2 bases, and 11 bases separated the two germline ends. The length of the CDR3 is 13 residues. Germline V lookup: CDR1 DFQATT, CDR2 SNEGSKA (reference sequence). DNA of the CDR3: TGCAGTGCTAGGGGGGATCTTCCCTACGAGCAGTACTTC. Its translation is CSARGDLPYEQYF.

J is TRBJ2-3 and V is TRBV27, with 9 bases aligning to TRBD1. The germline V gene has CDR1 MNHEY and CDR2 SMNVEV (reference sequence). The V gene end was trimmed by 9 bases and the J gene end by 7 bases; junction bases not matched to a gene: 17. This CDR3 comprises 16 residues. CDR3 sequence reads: CARQLRDRARVYTQYF. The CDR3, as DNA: TGTGCCAGACAACTCCGGGACAGGGCCCGGGTGTATACGCAGTATTTT.

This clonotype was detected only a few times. The CDR3 coding sequence is TGTGCCAGCAGTACCCACTGGGCGGGGGGTTCAAGCTCCTACAATGAGCAGTTCTTC. It specifies CASSTHWAGGSSSYNEQFF. V is TRBV27 and J is TRBJ2-1, with 8 positions matching TRBD2. Per germline, CDR1 MNHEY and CDR2 SMNVEV (reference sequence). The CDR3 contains 19 residues. V trimming: 5 bases; J trimming: 0 bases; junction bases outside the gene matches: 15.

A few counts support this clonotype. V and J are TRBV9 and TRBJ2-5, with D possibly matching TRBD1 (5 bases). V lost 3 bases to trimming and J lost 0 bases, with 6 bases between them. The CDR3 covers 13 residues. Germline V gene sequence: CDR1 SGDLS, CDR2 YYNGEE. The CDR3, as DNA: TGTGCCAGCAGCGAGGGGAACCAAGAGACCCAGTACTTC. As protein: CASSEGNQETQYF. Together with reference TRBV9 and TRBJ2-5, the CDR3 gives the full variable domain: DSGVTQTPKHLITATGQRVTLRCSPRSGDLSVYWYQQSLDQGLQFLIQYYNGEERAKGNILERFSAQQFPDLHSELNLSSLELGDSALYFCASSEGNQETQYFGPGTRLLVL.

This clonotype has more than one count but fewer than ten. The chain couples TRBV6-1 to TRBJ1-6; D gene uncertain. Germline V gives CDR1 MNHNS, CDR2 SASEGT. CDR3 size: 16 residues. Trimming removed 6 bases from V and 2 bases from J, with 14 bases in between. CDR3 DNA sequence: TGTGCCAGCAGCAACCTGGGCGTTACCTATAATTCACCCCTCCACTTT. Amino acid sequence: CASSNLGVTYNSPLHF.

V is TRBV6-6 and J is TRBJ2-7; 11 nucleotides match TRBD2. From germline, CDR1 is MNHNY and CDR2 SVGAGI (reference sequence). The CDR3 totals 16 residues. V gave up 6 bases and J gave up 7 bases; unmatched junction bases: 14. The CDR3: CASRDSGRATPREQYF. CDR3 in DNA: TGTGCCAGCAGGGATAGCGGGAGGGCTACGCCAAGGGAGCAGTACTTC.

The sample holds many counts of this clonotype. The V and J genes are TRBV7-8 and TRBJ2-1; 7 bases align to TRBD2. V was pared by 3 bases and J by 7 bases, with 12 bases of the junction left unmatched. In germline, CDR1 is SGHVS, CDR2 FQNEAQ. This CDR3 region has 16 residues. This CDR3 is CASSFPSGDYLNEQFF. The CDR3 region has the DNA TGTGCCAGCAGCTTCCCTTCGGGGGACTACCTAAATGAGCAGTTCTTC.

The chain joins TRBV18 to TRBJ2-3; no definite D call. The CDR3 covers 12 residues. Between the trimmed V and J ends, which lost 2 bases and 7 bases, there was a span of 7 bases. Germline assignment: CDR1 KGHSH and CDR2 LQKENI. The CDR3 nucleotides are TGTGCCAGCTCACCAGATGGGCATACGCAGTATTTT. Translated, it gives CASSPDGHTQYF.